This TCR beta chain appears in the sequencing data of a study of T cell repertoires in cytomegalovirus infection. Study information: Public signatures in TCR beta pointed to CMV infection and matching HLA type.

This clonotype was recorded at least ten times. Its matching antigen is unknown. Germline trimming cut 6 bases from V and 3 bases from J; bases unmatched to any gene: 5. This CDR3 spans 14 amino acids. CDR1 is MNHEY and CDR2 is SVGAGI in the germline V gene. Study results and limitations: HLA-C-restricted CMV-specific TCR beta clonotypes prevailed in the ex vivo response.

TCRdb reprocessed the reads with MiXCR, giving one entry per CDR3 protein. This sample carries about 280,000 distinct CDR3 sequences, less than 25% of them seen once, and the ten largest clones take roughly a fifth. The rearrangement joins TRBV6-5 to TRBJ1-2; 9 nucleotides agree with TRBD1. This TCR was sampled from a human donor in good health (CMV status not recorded). Some clones in this sample may be carry-over from other donors' samples. Sequencing was performed on cultured PBMCs, taken from culture after CMV antigen stimulation. The CDR3, as DNA: TGTGCCAGCAGCAACAGGGGGCCGGACTATGGCTACACCTTC. It codes for CASSNRGPDYGYTF.